This paragraph covers one T cell receptor (beta chain) sequence. Its antigen is as yet unknown. This entry belongs to a study of T cells in Graves' hyperthyroidism and ophthalmopathy. Germline loops: CDR1 KGHSH, CDR2 LQKENI. Trimming at V came to 10 bases and at J to 0 bases, leaving 7 bases not matched to a gene. This CDR3 comprises 14 residues. Findings of the study overall: Model output signaled ophthalmopathy a median approximately 6 months ahead of onset. Within blood appeared most thyroid clonotypes that had expanded above 0.001.

Those with hyperthyroidism were 18 to 65 years old, newly diagnosed, and ill for under 2 months. The TCR beta CDR3 regions underwent amplification using RNA transcripts as the source. The HTBI set primed first-round TCR CDR3 RT-PCR. TCRdb re-called the multiplex PCR reads through MiXCR, storing one row per CDR3 protein. The sample records some 720,000 distinct CDR3 sequences, about 16% being singletons. This rearrangement joins TRBV18 to TRBJ2-7, with 9 bases matching TRBD1. This sequence originates from a man between 18 and 29 years old with Graves' hyperthyroidism. The sequenced material came from blood. The CDR3, as DNA: TGTGCCACCGGTTTGACAGGGGGCTCCTACGAGCAGTACTTC. It encodes CATGLTGGSYEQYF.